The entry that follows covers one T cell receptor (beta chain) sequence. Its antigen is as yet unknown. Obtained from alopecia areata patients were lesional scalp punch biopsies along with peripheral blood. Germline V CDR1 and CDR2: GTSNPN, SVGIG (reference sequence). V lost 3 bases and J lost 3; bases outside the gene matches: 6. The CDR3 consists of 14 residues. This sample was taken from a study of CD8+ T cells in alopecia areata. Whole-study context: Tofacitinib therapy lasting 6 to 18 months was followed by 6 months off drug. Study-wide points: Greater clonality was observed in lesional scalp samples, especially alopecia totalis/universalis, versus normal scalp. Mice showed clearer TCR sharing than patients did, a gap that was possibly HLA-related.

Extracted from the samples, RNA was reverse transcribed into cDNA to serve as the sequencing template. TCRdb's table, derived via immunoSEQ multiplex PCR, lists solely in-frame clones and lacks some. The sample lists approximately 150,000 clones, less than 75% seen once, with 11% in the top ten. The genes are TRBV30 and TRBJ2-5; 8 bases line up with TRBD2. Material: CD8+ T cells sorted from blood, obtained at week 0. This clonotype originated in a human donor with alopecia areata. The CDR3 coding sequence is TGTGCCTGGAGGTCCGGGACTAGAAAAGAGACCCAGTACTTC. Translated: CAWRSGTRKETQYF.